Following are 13 T cell receptor beta chains from one sample sequenced in a study of CD8 T cell repertoires and HIV-1 epitope variants. Sequencing was performed with immunoSEQ multiplex PCR; in TCRdb, only in-frame clones are kept and a portion is missing. The sample yields roughly 5,700 clones, roughly 65% seen once. Their antigens are not known. Sample: cultured CD8+ T cells derived from PBMCs. These receptors came from a male donor with HIV.

J is TRBJ2-7 and V is TRBV5-1, with TRBD2 matching 16 bases. The CDR3 sequence is 17 residues long. The germline V gene has CDR1 SGHRS and CDR2 YFSETQ. Germline trimming cut 4 bases from V and 4 bases from J; bases unmatched to any gene: 8. CDR3 residues: CASSLGLAGGGEYEQYF. CDR3 bases: TGCGCCAGCAGCCTGGGACTAGCGGGAGGGGGTGAGTACGAGCAGTACTTC.

The chain employs TRBV11-3 and TRBJ1-1; D gene uncertain. Germline-derived CDR1 and CDR2 are SGHNT and YENEEA. The length of the CDR3 is 13 residues. Trimming pared 5 bases from V and 0 bases from J, leaving 7 bases between. The CDR3 spells CASSQQMNTEAFF. As DNA, the CDR3 is TGTGCCAGCAGCCAGCAAATGAACACTGAAGCTTTCTTT.

The V and J genes are TRBV5-1 and TRBJ2-7; perhaps D is TRBD1 or TRBD2 (7 bases each). Trimming removed 0 bases from V and 4 bases from J, with 14 bases in between. The CDR3 loop spans 15 amino acids. CDR1 is SGHRS, CDR2 YFSETQ, per germline. CDR3 loop: CASSLGQGGGYEQYF. CDR3 nucleotides: TGCGCCAGCAGCTTGGGACAGGGAGGGGGATACGAGCAGTACTTC.

The V gene is TRBV28, the J gene TRBJ2-7, with TRBD2 matching 14 bases. The V gene's germline CDR1 is MDHEN and CDR2 SYDVKM. The length of the CDR3 is 17 residues. V shed 6 bases and J 3 bases; nucleotides not matched to a gene: 10. CDR3 sequence: CASSQGLAGGLLYEQYF. CDR3 DNA: TGTGCCAGCAGCCAAGGACTAGCGGGAGGCCTCCTCTACGAGCAGTACTTC.

This clone turned up a few times. This chain uses TRBV7-6 with TRBJ2-1; 8 nucleotides agree with TRBD2. The V segment lost 5 bases and the J segment 9 bases; nucleotides outside the gene matches: 6. Germline-derived CDR1 and CDR2 are SGHVS and FNYEAQ. This CDR3 has 13 residues. DNA of the CDR3: TGTGCCAGCAGCCCCCTCGGGGGGGGTGAGCAGTTCTTC. Amino acids: CASSPLGGGEQFF.

The J gene is TRBJ1-2, the V gene TRBV19, with 7 nucleotides matching TRBD1. CDR1 is LNHDA, CDR2 SQIVND, per germline (reference sequence). Losses at the gene ends were 4 bases for V and 8 bases for J; bases not matched to a gene: 7. CDR3 length: 13 amino acids. In nucleotides, the CDR3 is TGTGCCAGTAGTACCACGACAGGGTTGGGCTACACCTTC. As protein: CASSTTTGLGYTF.

The V and J genes are TRBV19 and TRBJ1-2; D not resolved. The germline CDR1 and CDR2 sequences are LNHDA and SQIVND (reference sequence). The CDR3 spans 14 residues. Trimming pared 3 bases from V and 3 bases from J, leaving 11 bases between. CDR3 loop: CASSIWETHYGYTF. CDR3 nucleotides: TGTGCCAGTAGTATTTGGGAGACACACTATGGCTACACCTTC.

This rearrangement joins TRBV6-5 to TRBJ2-7, with a tentative D call TRBD1 (5 bases). The CDR3 runs 14 residues. The V and J ends lost 5 bases and 0 bases respectively, with 11 bases between them. The germline CDR1 and CDR2 sequences are MNHEY and SVGAGI. The CDR3 loop is CASSDQGSSYEQYF. The CDR3 DNA follows: TGTGCCAGCAGTGATCAGGGAAGCTCCTACGAGCAGTACTTC.

The chain has TRBV6-6 and TRBJ2-1; 9 bases agree with TRBD2. CDR3 length: 14 residues. Germline CDR1 MNHNY, CDR2 SVGAGI (reference sequence). Trimming cost V 6 bases and J 8 bases; bases outside gene matches: 8. CDR3 in DNA: TGTGCCAGCAGCTTCCTTAGCGGGAGCGATGAGCAGTTCTTC. This encodes CASSFLSGSDEQFF.

The chain combines TRBV4-3 with TRBJ2-7; TRBD1 agrees at 10 bases. CDR3 length equals 14 residues. Germline loops: CDR1 LGHNA, CDR2 YSLEER. V lost 4 bases and J lost 5; bases outside the gene matches: 5. CDR3 protein: CASSPKGQGDEQYF. DNA for the CDR3: TGCGCCAGCAGCCCAAAAGGACAGGGGGACGAGCAGTACTTC.

This clone was observed a few times. The chain has TRBV15 and TRBJ1-4; perhaps TRBD1 as D (6 bases). Germline V gene sequence: CDR1 LNHNV, CDR2 YYDKDF (reference sequence). Deletions cut 0 bases from V and 8 bases from J, with 10 bases between. The CDR3 consists of 14 residues. CDR3 DNA: TGTGCCACCAGCAGAGACAGGGGTGGGGAAAAACTGTTTTTT. Its translation: CATSRDRGGEKLFF.

V and J are TRBV28 and TRBJ2-7; 10 bases line up with TRBD1. With 8 bases clipped from V and 5 bases from J, the junction kept 9 bases outside the gene matches. Germline lookup yields CDR1 MDHEN and CDR2 SYDVKM. CDR3 length: 14 amino acids. CDR3 amino acids: CASLLRQGAHEQYF. The CDR3 DNA follows: TGTGCCAGCCTTCTAAGACAGGGGGCTCACGAGCAGTACTTC.

The chain carries TRBV15 and TRBJ1-2; the D gene is possibly TRBD1 (6 bases). Germline assignment: CDR1 LNHNV and CDR2 YYDKDF (reference sequence). The CDR3 has 16 residues. Deletions cut 2 bases from V and 5 bases from J, with 18 bases between. In DNA, the CDR3 is TGTGCCACCAGCAGAACCCGTCAACAGGGTGTTTATGGCTACACCTTC. Its protein is CATSRTRQQGVYGYTF.